This TCR beta chain was obtained from a study of T cells in Graves' hyperthyroidism and ophthalmopathy. Study details: Staff took peripheral blood when the initial diagnosis was made, before any treatment began.

A 10 ml volume of fresh peripheral blood provided the PBMCs. This CDR3 has 13 amino acids. In germline, CDR1 is DFQATT, CDR2 SNEGSKA (reference sequence). J lost 5 bases, V lost 1 base, and 4 bases had no gene match. Researchers took RNA transcripts and amplified the TCR beta CDR3 regions from them. TCR CDR3 regions were first amplified by RT-PCR with HTBI primers. TCRdb reprocessed the multiplex PCR reads via MiXCR and lists one record per CDR3 protein. The table lists about half a million distinct CDR3 sequences, 22% of them singletons, with 45% to 55% in the top ten. Input material: blood. V and J are TRBV20-1 and TRBJ1-2, with 7 bases aligning to TRBD1. This TCR was sampled from a woman aged 70-85 years with Graves' ophthalmopathy. CDR3 sequence (DNA): TGCAGTGCTAGAGGAGGACAGGCGTATGGCTACACCTTC. Its translation is CSARGGQAYGYTF.